This T cell receptor (beta chain) is drawn from a study of blood T cell repertoires in COVID-19. V gave up 3 bases and J gave up 0 bases; unmatched junction bases: 8. Germline V gene lookup returns CDR1 WSHSY and CDR2 SAAADI. This CDR3 is built from 18 residues. The table came from immunoSEQ multiplex PCR; TCRdb's copy has only in-frame clones and leaves some out. In the table there are 200,000 to 250,000 clones, less than 90% of which are singletons. This TCR derives from a man younger than 40 with active or convalescent COVID-19. The chain is built from TRBV10-2 and TRBJ2-1; 10 nucleotides agree with TRBD2. The sequenced material came from peripheral blood. This CDR3 is CASSDRTSGPSSYNEQFF. In nucleotides, the CDR3 is TGCGCCAGCAGTGATCGGACTAGCGGCCCGAGCTCCTACAATGAGCAGTTCTTC.